This entry lists 3 T cell receptor beta chains sequenced from one sample in a study of blood T cell repertoires in COVID-19. The repertoire was sequenced with immunoSEQ multiplex PCR; TCRdb's copy has only in-frame clones and lacks some. The table lists about half a million clones, 80% to 90% of them singletons. Sequenced sample: peripheral blood. All receptors come from a human donor in a cohort sampled during active COVID-19.

A note on this clone: Within the sample, other DNA sequences also encode this same CDR3. This chain joins TRBV19 and TRBJ1-1; D remains ambiguous. Germline V gives CDR1 LNHDA, CDR2 SQIVND (reference sequence). The CDR3 covers 13 residues. Trimming removed 3 bases at V and 1 base at J, with 6 bases between. The CDR3 DNA is TGTGCCAGTAGTATCTCGGGGAACACTGAAGCTTTCTTT. It is translated as CASSISGNTEAFF.

The rearrangement uses TRBV6-2 or TRBV6-3 and TRBJ2-1; weak D call: TRBD2 (5 bases). Trimming took off 4 bases at V and 9 bases at J, with 13 bases between the two ends. The CDR3 is made up of 13 amino acids. Germline assignment: CDR1 MNHEY and CDR2 SVGEGT. CDR3 sequence reads: CASSLPTAGEQFF. The DNA for the CDR3 is TGTGCCAGCAGTTTACCCACGGCGGGTGAGCAGTTCTTC.

CDR3 DNA: TGTGCCAGCAGGGGACCGGGACTAGCGGGAGCGAATGAGCAGTTCTTC. Its translation is CASRGPGLAGANEQFF. V usage is TRBV28 and J usage is TRBJ2-1; 14 bases agree with TRBD2. The V segment lost 6 bases and the J segment 7 bases; nucleotides outside the gene matches: 8. Germline CDR1 and CDR2: MDHEN and SYDVKM. The CDR3 has 16 residues.